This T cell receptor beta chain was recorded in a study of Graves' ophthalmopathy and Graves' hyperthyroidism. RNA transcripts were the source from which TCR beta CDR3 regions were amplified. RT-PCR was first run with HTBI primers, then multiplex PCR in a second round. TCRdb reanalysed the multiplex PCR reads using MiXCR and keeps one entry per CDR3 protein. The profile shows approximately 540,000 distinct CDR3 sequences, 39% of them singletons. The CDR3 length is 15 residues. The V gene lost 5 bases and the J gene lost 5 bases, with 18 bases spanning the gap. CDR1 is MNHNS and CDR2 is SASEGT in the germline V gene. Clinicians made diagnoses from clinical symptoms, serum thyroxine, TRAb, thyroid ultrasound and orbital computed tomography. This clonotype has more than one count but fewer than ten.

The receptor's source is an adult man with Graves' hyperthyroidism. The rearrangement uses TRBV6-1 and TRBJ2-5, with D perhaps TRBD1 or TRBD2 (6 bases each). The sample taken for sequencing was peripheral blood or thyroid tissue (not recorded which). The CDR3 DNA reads TGTGCCAGCAGTCCCTACCGGGGGCATGCGGAGACCCAGTACTTC. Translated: CASSPYRGHAETQYF.